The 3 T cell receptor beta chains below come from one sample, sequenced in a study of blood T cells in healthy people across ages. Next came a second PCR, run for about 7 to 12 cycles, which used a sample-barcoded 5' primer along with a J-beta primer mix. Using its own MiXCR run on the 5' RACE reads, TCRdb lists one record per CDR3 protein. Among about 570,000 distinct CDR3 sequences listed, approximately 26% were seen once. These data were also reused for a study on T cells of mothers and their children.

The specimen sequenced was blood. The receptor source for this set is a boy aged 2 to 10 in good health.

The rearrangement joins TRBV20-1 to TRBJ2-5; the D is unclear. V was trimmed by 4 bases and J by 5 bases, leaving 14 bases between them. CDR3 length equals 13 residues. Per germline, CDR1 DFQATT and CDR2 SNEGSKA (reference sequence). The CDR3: CSAKYPPRETQYF. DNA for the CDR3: TGCAGTGCTAAATATCCGCCACGCGAGACCCAGTACTTC.

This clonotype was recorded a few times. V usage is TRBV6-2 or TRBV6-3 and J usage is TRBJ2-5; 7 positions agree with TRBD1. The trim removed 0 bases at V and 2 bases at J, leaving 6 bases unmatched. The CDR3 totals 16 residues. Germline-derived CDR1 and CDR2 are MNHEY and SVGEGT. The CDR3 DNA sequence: TGTGCCAGCAGTTACTCGAGGGACAGACTGCAAGAGACCCAGTACTTC. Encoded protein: CASSYSRDRLQETQYF.

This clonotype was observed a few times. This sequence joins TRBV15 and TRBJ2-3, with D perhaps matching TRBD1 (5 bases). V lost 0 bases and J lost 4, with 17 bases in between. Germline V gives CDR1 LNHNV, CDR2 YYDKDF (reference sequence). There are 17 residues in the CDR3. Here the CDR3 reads CATSRDQAGIGADTQYF. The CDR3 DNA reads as TGTGCCACCAGCAGAGATCAGGCAGGGATCGGCGCAGATACGCAGTATTTT.